Listed below are T cell receptor beta chains from one sample, sequenced in a study of T cell responses to AZD1222 COVID-19 vaccine. Clones were read by immunoSEQ multiplex PCR, and TCRdb kept only the in-frame ones, dropping some. This table has about 50,000 clones, over 60% appearing once. This specimen consisted of peripheral blood, obtained on day 0 of AZD1222 vaccination. These TCRs come from an adult in good health. Each CDR3 is given with its conserved first and last residue. D genes are given only for firm matches. Clone size, where shown, is once, few, many, or a class for clones that have expanded.

size	D	V	length	J	DNA	CDR3
NA	NA	TRBV29-1	12	TRBJ1-5	TGCAGCGTTCTACAGGGCAATCAGCCCCAGCATTTT	CSVLQGNQPQHF
NA	NA	TRBV2	13	TRBJ1-5	TGTGCCAGCAGGTCTGATGGCAATCAGCCCCAGCATTTT	CASRSDGNQPQHF
NA	NA	TRBV7-9	13	TRBJ1-1	TGTGCCAGCAGCTTAGTAGAGATCACTGAAGCTTTCTTT	CASSLVEITEAFF
NA	NA	TRBV28	13	TRBJ1-2	TGTGCCAGCAGAGACAGTCGTTACTATGGCTACACCTTC	CASRDSRYYGYTF
NA	TRBD1	TRBV25-1	16	TRBJ2-1	TGTGCCAGCAGGGACAGGGGATTTGGCTCCTACAATGAGCAGTTCTTC	CASRDRGFGSYNEQFF
NA	TRBD2	TRBV11-1	16	TRBJ2-1	TGTGCCAGCAGCCGTCGACTAGCGGGAGGTGGCGATGAGCAGTTCTTC	CASSRRLAGGGDEQFF
NA	NA	TRBV12-3/TRBV12-4	12	TRBJ2-2	TGTGCCAGCACCACAAACAGCGGGGAGCTGTTTTTT	CASTTNSGELFF
NA	TRBD2	TRBV28	14	TRBJ2-5	TGTGCCAGCAGTCGCGGGGGAAACCAAGAGACCCAGTACTTC	CASSRGGNQETQYF
few	NA	TRBV7-2	15	TRBJ2-5	TGTGCCAGCATGACAGCTCCCGCACTCCAAGAGACCCAGTACTTC	CASMTAPALQETQYF
NA	NA	TRBV28	17	TRBJ2-2	TGTGCCAGCAGCCGCCCGGGCCTAGGAACGGACACCGGGGAGCTGTTTTTT	CASSRPGLGTDTGELFF
NA	TRBD1	TRBV28	15	TRBJ2-1	TGTGCCAGCAGCTCCGCGGGACAGGGTATGAATGAGCAGTTCTTC	CASSSAGQGMNEQFF
NA	TRBD1	TRBV2	13	TRBJ2-3	TGTGCCAGCCAGGACAGGTTCACAGATACGCAGTATTTT	CASQDRFTDTQYF
NA	TRBD1	TRBV5-1	16	TRBJ2-5	TGCGCCAGCAGCATGGGGGACAGGGGGCTAGGAGAGACCCAGTACTTC	CASSMGDRGLGETQYF
NA	NA	TRBV7-9	15	TRBJ2-3	TGTGCCAGCAGCTTAGGGGGGGTTAGCACAGATACGCAGTATTTT	CASSLGGVSTDTQYF
NA	TRBD1	TRBV11-2	15	TRBJ2-2	TGTGCCAGCAGCTTCCTGGGACAGACCACCGGGGAGCTGTTTTTT	CASSFLGQTTGELFF
NA	NA	TRBV5-1	13	TRBJ2-5	TGCGCCAGCAGCTTGGACGGGGGAGAGACCCAGTACTTC	CASSLDGGETQYF
NA	TRBD1	TRBV6-6	16	TRBJ1-5	TGTGCCAGCAGCTATACCGGGACAGGGGGCAATCAGCCCCAGCATTTT	CASSYTGTGGNQPQHF
once	TRBD1	TRBV25-1	16	TRBJ1-1	TGTGCCAGCAGCGGCTCCGGGACAGGGGCCAAAACTGAAGCTTTCTTT	CASSGSGTGAKTEAFF
few	NA	TRBV7-3	16	TRBJ2-1	TGTGCCAGCAGCTTAACGAGCCAGAGCTCCTACAATGAGCAGTTCTTC	CASSLTSQSSYNEQFF
NA	NA	TRBV10-2	12	TRBJ1-1	TGCGCCAGCAGCGCGGGGGGGACTGAAGCTTTCTTT	CASSAGGTEAFF
few	TRBD1	TRBV24-1	18	TRBJ2-3	TGTGCCACCAGTGGATCCCCCGGGGACAGGGGTTTGCCAGATACGCAGTATTTT	CATSGSPGDRGLPDTQYF
NA	NA	TRBV7-3	15	TRBJ2-5	TGTGCCAGCAGCTTAATCCCCCAGGCGAAAGAGACCCAGTACTTC	CASSLIPQAKETQYF